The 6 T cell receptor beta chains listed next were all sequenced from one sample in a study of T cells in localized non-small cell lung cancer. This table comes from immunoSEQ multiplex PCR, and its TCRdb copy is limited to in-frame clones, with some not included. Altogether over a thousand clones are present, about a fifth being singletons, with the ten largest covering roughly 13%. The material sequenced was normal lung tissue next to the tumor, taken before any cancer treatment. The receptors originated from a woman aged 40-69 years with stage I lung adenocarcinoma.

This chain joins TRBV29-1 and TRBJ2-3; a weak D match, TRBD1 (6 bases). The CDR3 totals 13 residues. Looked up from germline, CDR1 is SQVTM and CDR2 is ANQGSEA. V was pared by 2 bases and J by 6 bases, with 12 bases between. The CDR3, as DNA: TGCAGCGTTGAATACAGGGAAGGCGATACGCAGTATTTT. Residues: CSVEYREGDTQYF.

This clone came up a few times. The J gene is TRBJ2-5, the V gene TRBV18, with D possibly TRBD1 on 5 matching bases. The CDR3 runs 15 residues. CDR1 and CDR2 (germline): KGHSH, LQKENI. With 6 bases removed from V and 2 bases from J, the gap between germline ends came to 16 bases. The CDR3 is CASSQSDRKQETQYF. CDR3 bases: TGTGCCAGCTCGCAATCCGACAGAAAACAAGAGACCCAGTACTTC.

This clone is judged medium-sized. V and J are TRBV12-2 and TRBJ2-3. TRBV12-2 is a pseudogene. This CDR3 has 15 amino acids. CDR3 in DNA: TGTGCAAGTCGCTTATTAGGGTCTAGCACAGATACGCAGTATTTT. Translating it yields CASRLLGSSTDTQYF.

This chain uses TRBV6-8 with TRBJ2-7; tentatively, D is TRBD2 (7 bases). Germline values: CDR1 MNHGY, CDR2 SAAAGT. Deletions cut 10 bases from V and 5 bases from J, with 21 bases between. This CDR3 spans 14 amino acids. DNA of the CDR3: TGTGCCACCCTTGAAGGAGGGGGGGCGGACGAGCAGTACTTC. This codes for CATLEGGGADEQYF.

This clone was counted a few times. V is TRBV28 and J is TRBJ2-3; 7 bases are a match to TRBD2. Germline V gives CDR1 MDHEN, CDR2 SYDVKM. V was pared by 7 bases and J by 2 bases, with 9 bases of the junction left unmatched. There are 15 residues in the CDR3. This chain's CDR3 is CASIGSGAYTDTQYF. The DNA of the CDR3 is TGTGCCAGCATCGGCAGCGGGGCTTACACAGATACGCAGTATTTT. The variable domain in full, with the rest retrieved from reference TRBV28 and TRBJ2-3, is DVKVTQSSRYLVKRTGEKVFLECVQDMDHENMFWYRQDPGLGLRLIYFSYDVKMKEKGDIPEGYSVSREKKERFSLILESASTNQTSMYLCASIGSGAYTDTQYFGPGTRLTVL.

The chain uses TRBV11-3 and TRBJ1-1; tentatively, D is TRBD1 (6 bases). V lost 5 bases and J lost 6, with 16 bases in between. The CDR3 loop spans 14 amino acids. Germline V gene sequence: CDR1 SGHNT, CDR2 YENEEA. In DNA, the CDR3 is TGTGCCAGCAGCAATACAGGGCTTCGGGCTGAAGCTTTCTTT. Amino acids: CASSNTGLRAEAFF.